These 7 T cell receptor beta chains were sequenced from one sample in a study of cytomegalovirus exposure and HLA in healthy donors (dated by TCRdb to the late 2010s). Libraries came from the immunoSEQ multiplex PCR assay. For the multiplex PCR, a mixture combining 60 forward primers for TCR Vbeta segments and 13 reverse primers for TCR Jbeta segments was used. The clones in this table, taken by TCRdb from immuneACCESS, are in-frame only. Not every clone is retained; where verified, under half of the shortfall comes from an unresolved V gene, and the cause of the rest is unknown. The sample table shows 130,000 or so clones, and 70% to 85% are seen once. 4.2% of the sample is in the top ten clones. The sample consisted of PBMCs. The receptors were sampled from a male donor in good health and CMV-seropositive.

The rearrangement joins TRBV29-1 to TRBJ1-4; TRBD1 is a possible D gene (5 bases). Trimming removed 3 bases from V and 5 bases from J, with 10 bases in between. CDR3 length equals 13 residues. Germline CDR1 and CDR2: SQVTM and ANQGSEA. CDR3 protein: CSVDDSSNEKLFF. Here the CDR3 DNA reads TGCAGCGTTGATGACAGTTCCAATGAAAAACTGTTTTTT.

To note about this clone: The same CDR3 also results from other DNA sequences found in this sample. This chain links TRBV18 with TRBJ1-1; no definite D call. Germline assignment: CDR1 KGHSH and CDR2 LQKENI. This CDR3 has 14 amino acids. V was clipped by 2 bases and J by 7 bases, with 14 bases between them. The CDR3 DNA reads TGTGCCAGCTCACCATTGGAGAGCCGGAGTGAAGCTTTCTTT. As protein: CASSPLESRSEAFF.

There are a few counts of this clone. The V gene is TRBV27, the J gene TRBJ2-5; TRBD2 is a possible D gene (6 bases). The CDR3 is 12 residues long. Trimming took off 8 bases at V and 11 bases at J, with 18 bases between the two ends. Germline V gene data show CDR1 as MNHEY and CDR2 as SMNVEV (reference sequence). The CDR3 DNA is TGTGCCAGCGGGGACTCGGTTATGGAGCAGTACTTC. Translation gives CASGDSVMEQYF.

The chain is built from TRBV5-1 and TRBJ2-1; 9 nucleotides match TRBD2. Germline CDR1 reads SGHRS; CDR2 reads YFSETQ. The CDR3 length is 16 residues. Trimming at V came to 1 base and at J to 9 bases, leaving 11 bases not matched to a gene. The chain's CDR3 is CASSLIILAGVGEQFF. CDR3 sequence (DNA): TGCGCCAGCAGCTTGATAATCTTAGCGGGGGTGGGTGAGCAGTTCTTC.

In its sample, this clone was seen a few times. The rearrangement uses TRBV2 and TRBJ2-5; the match to TRBD1 covers 7 bases. CDR1 and CDR2 (germline): SNHLY, FYNNEI. The length of the CDR3 is 15 residues. Germline trimming cut 8 bases from V and 4 bases from J; bases unmatched to any gene: 13. The CDR3 sequence is CASSEQGKWGETQYF. CDR3 nucleotides: TGTGCCAGCTCGGAACAGGGGAAGTGGGGAGAGACCCAGTACTTC.

V usage is TRBV11-2 and J usage is TRBJ1-1; D gene ambiguous. V was pared by 5 bases and J by 5 bases, with 18 bases between. Germline CDR1 SGHAT, CDR2 FQNNGV. The CDR3 covers 15 residues. The CDR3 DNA reads TGTGCCAGCAGCCTTCTGGGCCGACAAAGGACTGAAGCTTTCTTT. Translation: CASSLLGRQRTEAFF.

J is TRBJ1-4 and V is TRBV7-9, with TRBD1 as a possible D gene (6 bases). CDR3 length equals 13 residues. Germline V CDR1 and CDR2: SEHNR, FQNEAQ (reference sequence). V gave up 8 bases and J gave up 4 bases, with 11 bases separating them. The CDR3 DNA is TGTGCCAGCGGGGGGGGCAGTAATGAAAAACTGTTTTTT. It codes for CASGGGSNEKLFF.